This T cell receptor beta chain originates from a study of T-cell reconstitution after alpha-beta-depleted transplantation in children. For TCRbeta, the library was prepared with unique molecular identifiers. MiXCR, applied by TCRdb to the PCR reads, yields one record per CDR3 protein. The repertoire has more than 120,000 distinct CDR3 sequences, 8.8% of them found once; the top ten carry about a sixth. V lost 1 base and J 5 bases, leaving 11 bases between the germline ends. CDR3 length equals 14 residues. The germline V gene encodes CDR1 LNHDA and CDR2 SQIVND (reference sequence). In its sample, this clonotype was seen a few times.

The sequenced sample was PBMCs, mostly from graft donor cells, obtained 180 days after TCRalphabeta/CD19-depleted stem cell transplant. This rearrangement joins TRBV19 to TRBJ2-5, with D unresolved. This clonotype originated in a female patient between 2 and 10 years old who had a stem cell transplant for congenital amegakaryocytic thrombocytopenia, so the T cells may come from the graft donor. The CDR3: CASSIGRADETQYF. In DNA form, the CDR3 reads TGTGCCAGTAGTATAGGTAGGGCTGACGAGACCCAGTACTTC.